The 30 T cell receptor beta chains below come from one sample, sequenced in a study of cytomegalovirus exposure and HLA in healthy donors. In the PCR, 60 Vbeta and 13 Jbeta primers were used. Assay used: immunoSEQ multiplex PCR; TCRdb lists only in-frame clones, some missing. The sample has 80,000 to 100,000 clones; about four fifths are singletons. Source material: PBMCs. These receptor sequences come from a female donor in good health and CMV-seropositive.

This sequence joins TRBV11-1 and TRBJ2-7; D may be TRBD2 (6 bases). V lost 4 bases and J 5 bases, leaving 15 bases between the germline ends. Germline values: CDR1 SGHAT, CDR2 FQDESV (reference sequence). There are 14 residues in the CDR3. The DNA for the CDR3 is TGTGCCAGCAGCTCCCCGGGAGCGACTGACGAGCAGTACTTC. Translated, it gives CASSSPGATDEQYF. Combining the CDR3 with reference TRBV11-1 and TRBJ2-7 gives the whole variable domain EAEVAQSPRYKITEKSQAVAFWCDPISGHATLYWYRQILGQGPELLVQFQDESVVDDSQLPKDRFSAERLKGVDSTLKIQPAELGDSAMYLCASSSPGATDEQYFGPGTRLTVT.

The V gene is TRBV10-3, the J gene TRBJ2-2; tentatively, D is TRBD1 (5 bases). Germline CDR1 is ENHRY and CDR2 is SYGVKD. Trimming removed 2 bases from V and 5 bases from J, with 12 bases in between. CDR3 length equals 15 residues. CDR3 in amino acids: CAISEAEPGTGELFF. In DNA, the CDR3 is TGTGCCATCAGTGAGGCGGAACCAGGGACCGGGGAGCTGTTTTTT.

CDR3 sequence: CASSGSQHTQYF. As DNA, the CDR3 is TGTGCCAGCAGCGGTAGCCAGCATACGCAGTATTTT. This chain connects TRBV28 to TRBJ2-3; no definite D call. The CDR3 is made up of 12 amino acids. Between the trimmed V and J ends, which lost 6 bases and 7 bases, there was a span of 11 bases. Germline assignment: CDR1 MDHEN and CDR2 SYDVKM.

The chain is built from TRBV4-2 and TRBJ2-5; tentative D call: TRBD2 (6 bases). The CDR3 runs to 12 residues. Germline CDR1 and CDR2: LGHNA and YNFKEQ. V lost 0 bases to trimming and J lost 11 bases, with 10 bases between them. The CDR3 spells CASSQDGREQYF. DNA of the CDR3: TGTGCCAGCAGCCAAGACGGTCGGGAGCAGTACTTC.

This rearrangement joins TRBV5-4 to TRBJ2-7, with TRBD2 matching 9 bases. Germline values: CDR1 SGHNT, CDR2 YYREEE (reference sequence). This CDR3 has 17 residues. Trimming cost V 1 base and J 4 bases; bases outside gene matches: 12. CDR3 amino acids: CASSLNLNSGSIYEQYF. The CDR3 DNA is TGTGCCAGCAGCTTGAACCTCAATAGCGGGAGTATTTACGAGCAGTACTTC.

The chain recombines TRBV7-6 with TRBJ2-7, with D maybe TRBD2 (5 bases). The CDR3 loop spans 15 amino acids. Trimming took off 3 bases at V and 2 bases at J, with 14 bases between the two ends. In germline, CDR1 is SGHVS, CDR2 FNYEAQ. The CDR3 nucleotides read TGTGCCAGCAGCTTCTACGAGGGAGAAGCCTACGAGCAGTACTTC. It specifies CASSFYEGEAYEQYF.

This clone appeared a single time. The rearrangement links TRBV5-6 to TRBJ2-5; 11 positions agree with TRBD1. Germline V gene lookup returns CDR1 SGHDT and CDR2 YYEEEE. The CDR3 is 17 residues long. V trimming: 0 bases; J trimming: 5 bases; junction bases outside the gene matches: 9. CDR3 in DNA: TGTGCCAGCAGCTTGGGGACAGGGGGCGCCGAAGGGGAGACCCAGTACTTC. Translating it yields CASSLGTGGAEGETQYF.

The table lists this clone with a few counts. This chain connects TRBV6-5 to TRBJ1-2, with D perhaps TRBD1 (6 bases). CDR3 length: 13 residues. Germline CDR1 reads MNHEY; CDR2 reads SVGAGI. V was pared by 2 bases and J by 8 bases, with 12 bases between. The CDR3 is CASSYPTGRGYTF. The CDR3 bases are TGTGCCAGCAGTTACCCGACAGGCCGCGGCTACACCTTC.

This clone was seen more than once but under ten times. The gene calls are TRBV15 and TRBJ1-6; D call uncertain. Trimming took 0 bases from V and 6 from J, leaving 9 bases between them. This CDR3 has 15 amino acids. Germline CDR1 reads LNHNV; CDR2 reads YYDKDF (reference sequence). CDR3 protein: CATSRDRGRNSPLHF. The CDR3 coding sequence is TGTGCCACCAGCAGAGATAGAGGTCGTAATTCACCCCTCCACTTT.

J is TRBJ1-4 and V is TRBV19, with TRBD1 matching 9 bases. The germline V gene has CDR1 LNHDA and CDR2 SQIVND (reference sequence). The CDR3 length is 19 residues. V lost 4 bases and J lost 7; bases outside the gene matches: 19. CDR3 residues: CASSTQTGTGWPNGEKLFF. The CDR3 region has the DNA TGTGCCAGTAGTACCCAGACCGGGACAGGGTGGCCGAATGGTGAAAAACTGTTTTTT.

The V and J genes are TRBV28 and TRBJ2-7, with 10 bases that match TRBD2. This CDR3 is 14 amino acids long. The V gene end was trimmed by 6 bases and the J gene end by 2 bases; junction bases not matched to a gene: 4. Germline assignment: CDR1 MDHEN and CDR2 SYDVKM. Here the CDR3 reads CASSELAGTYEQYF. The CDR3 bases are TGTGCCAGCAGCGAACTAGCGGGGACCTACGAGCAGTACTTC.

The rearrangement links TRBV6-1 to TRBJ1-3, with D unresolved. The CDR3 has 14 residues. Looked up from germline, CDR1 is MNHNS and CDR2 is SASEGT. Deletions cut 6 bases from V and 1 base from J, with 10 bases between. CDR3 coding DNA: TGTGCCAGCAGCGTGACTGATTCTGGAAACACCATATATTTT. Its translation is CASSVTDSGNTIYF.

The chain combines TRBV19 with TRBJ1-2, with TRBD1 identical over 7 bases. The J segment lost 4 bases and the V segment lost 11 bases, leaving 7 bases of the junction unmatched. The germline V gene has CDR1 LNHDA and CDR2 SQIVND (reference sequence). This CDR3 region has 12 residues. CDR3 in amino acids: CAVQQGIYGYTF. CDR3 coding DNA: TGTGCCGTACAACAGGGGATCTATGGCTACACCTTC. Full variable domain (remainder filled in from reference TRBV19 and TRBJ1-2): DGGITQSPKYLFRKEGQNVTLSCEQNLNHDAMYWYRQDPGQGLRLIYYSQIVNDFQKGDIAEGYSVSREKKESFPLTVTSAQKNPTAFYLCAVQQGIYGYTFGSGTRLTVV.

The gene calls are TRBV19 and TRBJ1-5; possibly TRBD1 for D (6 bases). The CDR3 extends over 15 amino acids. V gave up 4 bases and J gave up 4 bases, with 14 bases separating them. CDR1 and CDR2 from the germline V gene are LNHDA and SQIVND (reference sequence). The CDR3 bases are TGTGCCAGTAGTACGCTCAACAGGGCTAATCAGCCCCAGCATTTT. It translates to CASSTLNRANQPQHF.

The gene calls are TRBV11-2 and TRBJ2-1, with D unresolved. The CDR3 spans 14 residues. V dropped 1 base and J dropped 7 bases, with 11 bases sitting between them. Germline CDR1 SGHAT, CDR2 FQNNGV. The CDR3 here is CASSLGWPRNEQFF. The CDR3 bases are TGTGCCAGCAGCTTAGGGTGGCCTAGGAATGAGCAGTTCTTC.

The CDR3 sequence: CASSLSLGQPQHF. CDR3 sequence (DNA): TGTGCCAGCAGCTTAAGTTTGGGCCAGCCCCAGCATTTT. This chain connects TRBV7-2 to TRBJ1-5, with no clear D. Trimming took off 2 bases at V and 7 bases at J, with 9 bases between the two ends. Germline CDR1 reads SGHTA; CDR2 reads FQGNSA. The CDR3 loop spans 13 amino acids.

To note about this clone: Germline is not matched at one junction end, which may reflect a read error. The chain recombines TRBV7-7 with TRBJ2-5, with 8 bases that match TRBD1. Looked up from germline, CDR1 is SSHAT and CDR2 is FNYEAQ (reference sequence). The length of the CDR3 is 15 residues. The CDR3 spells CASSPTGAIQETQYF. For the CDR3, the DNA is TGTGCTAGCAGCCCGACAGGGGCGATCCAAGAGACCCAGTACTTC.

The chain links TRBV19 to TRBJ1-5; TRBD1 aligns across 8 bases. The CDR3 has 13 residues. The ends lost 5 bases at V and 7 bases at J; junction bases unmatched: 4. CDR1 is LNHDA and CDR2 is SQIVND in the germline V gene (reference sequence). In DNA form, the CDR3 reads TGTGCCAGTAGTCAGGACAGGGCCCAGCCCCAGCATTTT. Translating gives CASSQDRAQPQHF.

The V call is TRBV5-4, the J call TRBJ2-3, with a tentative D call TRBD1 (6 bases). The CDR3 is 15 amino acids. The ends were cut back, 4 bases at V and 0 bases at J, with 12 bases in the middle. Looked up from germline, CDR1 is SGHNT and CDR2 is YYREEE (reference sequence). DNA for the CDR3: TGTGCCAGCAGCCATCCCACAGGGAGCACAGATACGCAGTATTTT. Protein: CASSHPTGSTDTQYF.

V gene TRBV6-5 combines with J gene TRBJ2-2; 7 bases match TRBD1. Germline V gives CDR1 MNHEY, CDR2 SVGAGI. The junction had 6 bases not matched to a gene; V was cut back by 4 bases and J by 4 bases. This CDR3 spans 15 amino acids. The CDR3 here is CASSSQGWGTGELFF. The CDR3 DNA reads TGTGCCAGCAGTTCACAGGGGTGGGGCACCGGGGAGCTGTTTTTT.

The V and J genes are TRBV5-1 and TRBJ2-7; D ambiguous. CDR1 is SGHRS, CDR2 YFSETQ, per germline. There are 13 residues in the CDR3. Trimming took off 0 bases at V and 3 bases at J, with 7 bases between the two ends. CDR3 bases: TGCGCCAGCAGCTTGGACTTAAACTACGAGCAGTACTTC. Its protein product is CASSLDLNYEQYF.

This clone was seen more than once but under ten times. This rearrangement joins TRBV4-2 to TRBJ1-2, with 9 bases identical to TRBD1. Germline V gene data show CDR1 as LGHNA and CDR2 as YNFKEQ. This CDR3 comprises 15 residues. V was clipped by 0 bases and J by 6 bases; unmatched bases: 5. For the CDR3, the DNA is TGTGCCAGCAGCCAAGATGTTAGGACAGGGGATGGCTACACCTTC. This encodes CASSQDVRTGDGYTF.

V gene TRBV9 combines with J gene TRBJ1-6; 7 bases line up with TRBD1. Per the germline V gene, CDR1 is SGDLS and CDR2 is YYNGEE. CDR3 length equals 15 residues. V lost 3 bases and J lost 7; bases outside the gene matches: 7. CDR3 protein: CASSGRQGENSPLHF. The CDR3 DNA reads as TGTGCCAGCAGCGGACGACAGGGAGAGAATTCACCCCTCCACTTT.

The chain couples TRBV29-1 to TRBJ1-4, with TRBD1 identical over 8 bases. CDR1 SQVTM and CDR2 ANQGSEA come from the germline V gene. The CDR3 runs 14 residues. V dropped 6 bases and J dropped 4; count of bases not matched to a gene: 7. CDR3 in amino acids: CSVLPGGGNEKLFF. DNA of the CDR3: TGCAGCGTACTCCCAGGGGGCGGTAATGAAAAACTGTTTTTT. Variable domain in full (rest from reference TRBV29-1 and TRBJ1-4): SAVISQKPSRDICQRGTSLTIQCQVDSQVTMMFWYRQQPGQSLTLIATANQGSEATYESGFVIDKFPISRPNLTFSTLTVSNMSPEDSSIYLCSVLPGGGNEKLFFGSGTQLSVL.

This clone occurred a few times. The chain recombines TRBV5-1 with TRBJ1-1; tentatively, D is TRBD1 (6 bases). This CDR3 contains 14 residues. Germline V CDR1 and CDR2: SGHRS, YFSETQ. V was shortened by 1 base and J by 1 base, with 8 bases between the two germline ends. The CDR3 region is CASSLTGRNTEAFF. CDR3 DNA sequence: TGCGCCAGCAGCTTGACAGGGAGGAACACTGAAGCTTTCTTT.

V and J are TRBV11-1 and TRBJ2-7; D might be TRBD2 (6 bases). This CDR3 has 14 residues. The ends were cut back, 5 bases at V and 2 bases at J, with 13 bases in the middle. CDR1 is SGHAT and CDR2 is FQDESV in the germline V gene (reference sequence). CDR3 residues: CASSPGDWPYEQYF. The CDR3 region has the DNA TGTGCCAGCAGCCCCGGGGACTGGCCCTACGAGCAGTACTTC.

This chain joins TRBV2 and TRBJ1-6; 9 bases align to TRBD1. The CDR3 runs to 15 residues. Germline-derived CDR1 and CDR2 are SNHLY and FYNNEI. V lost 3 bases, J lost 9 bases, and 6 bases stayed unmatched. CDR3 nucleotide sequence: TGTGCCAGCAGTGACGCGGACAGGGGCCTTTCACCCCTCCACTTT. Translated: CASSDADRGLSPLHF.

The chain couples TRBV5-6 to TRBJ1-2; D is undetermined. Germline V gives CDR1 SGHDT, CDR2 YYEEEE. The length of the CDR3 is 14 residues. Trimming took off 1 base at V and 3 bases at J, with 10 bases between the two ends. In DNA, the CDR3 is TGTGCCAGCAGCTTGCCCGGGATTGACTATGGCTACACCTTC. This codes for CASSLPGIDYGYTF.

This clone has just a few counts. The rearrangement joins TRBV9 to TRBJ1-1; 7 nucleotides line up with TRBD1. CDR3 length equals 13 residues. The V segment lost 3 bases and the J segment 3 bases; nucleotides outside the gene matches: 2. CDR1 and CDR2 from the germline V gene are SGDLS and YYNGEE. Here the CDR3 reads CASSEGAYTEAFF. For the CDR3, the DNA is TGTGCCAGCAGCGAGGGGGCCTACACTGAAGCTTTCTTT.

The chain recombines TRBV27 with TRBJ2-2, with 12 bases fitting TRBD2. The CDR3 length is 16 residues. After removal of 6 bases from V and 3 bases from J, the junction contained 5 bases not matched to a gene. Germline-derived CDR1 and CDR2 are MNHEY and SMNVEV (reference sequence). Written as DNA, the CDR3 is TGTGCCAGCAGCAACCGACTAGCGGGGGACACCGGGGAGCTGTTTTTT. This sequence encodes CASSNRLAGDTGELFF.